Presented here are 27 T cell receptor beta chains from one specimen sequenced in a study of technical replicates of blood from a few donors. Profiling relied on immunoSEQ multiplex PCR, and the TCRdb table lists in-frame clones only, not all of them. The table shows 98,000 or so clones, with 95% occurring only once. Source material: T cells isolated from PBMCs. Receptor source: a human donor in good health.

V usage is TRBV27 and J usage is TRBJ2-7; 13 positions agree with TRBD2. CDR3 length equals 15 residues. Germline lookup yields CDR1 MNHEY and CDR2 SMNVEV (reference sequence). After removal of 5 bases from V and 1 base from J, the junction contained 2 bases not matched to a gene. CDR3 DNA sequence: TGTGCCAGCAGTCCGACTAGCGGGGGGTCCTACGAGCAGTACTTC. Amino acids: CASSPTSGGSYEQYF.

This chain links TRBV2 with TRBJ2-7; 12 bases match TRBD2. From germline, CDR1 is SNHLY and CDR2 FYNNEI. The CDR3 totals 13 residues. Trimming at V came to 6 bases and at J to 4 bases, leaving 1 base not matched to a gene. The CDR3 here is CASRLAGGYEQYF. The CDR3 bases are TGTGCCAGCAGACTAGCGGGGGGTTACGAGCAGTACTTC.

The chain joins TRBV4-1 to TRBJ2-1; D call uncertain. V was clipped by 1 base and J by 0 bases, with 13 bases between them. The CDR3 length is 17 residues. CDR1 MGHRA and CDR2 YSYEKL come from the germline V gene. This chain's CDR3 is CASSQGRASRSYNEQFF. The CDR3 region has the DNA TGCGCCAGCAGCCAAGGGCGAGCGTCCCGCTCCTACAATGAGCAGTTCTTC.

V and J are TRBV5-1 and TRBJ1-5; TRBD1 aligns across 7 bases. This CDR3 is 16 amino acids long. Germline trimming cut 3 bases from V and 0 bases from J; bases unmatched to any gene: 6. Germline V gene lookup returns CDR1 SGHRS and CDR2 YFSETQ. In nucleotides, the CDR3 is TGCGCCAGCAGCTCACAGGGGAACTATAGCAATCAGCCCCAGCATTTT. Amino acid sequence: CASSSQGNYSNQPQHF.

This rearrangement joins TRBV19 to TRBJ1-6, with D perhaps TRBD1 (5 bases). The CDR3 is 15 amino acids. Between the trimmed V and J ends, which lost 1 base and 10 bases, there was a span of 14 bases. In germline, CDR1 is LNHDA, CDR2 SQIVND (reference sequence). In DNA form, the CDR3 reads TGTGCCAGTAGTATAGGTGTTCAGGGATGGTCACCCCTCCACTTT. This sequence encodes CASSIGVQGWSPLHF.

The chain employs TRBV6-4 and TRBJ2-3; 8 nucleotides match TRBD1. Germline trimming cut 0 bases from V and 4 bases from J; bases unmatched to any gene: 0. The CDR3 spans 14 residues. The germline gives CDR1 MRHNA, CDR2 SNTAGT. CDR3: CASSDSQGADTQYF. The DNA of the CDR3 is TGTGCCAGCAGTGACTCACAGGGGGCAGATACGCAGTATTTT.

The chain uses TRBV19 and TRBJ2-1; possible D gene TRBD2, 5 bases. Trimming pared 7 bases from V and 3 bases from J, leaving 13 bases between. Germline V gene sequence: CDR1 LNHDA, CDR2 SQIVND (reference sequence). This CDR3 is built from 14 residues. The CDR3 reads CASTVSGVYNEQFF. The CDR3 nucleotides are TGTGCCAGTACCGTAAGCGGAGTCTACAATGAGCAGTTCTTC.

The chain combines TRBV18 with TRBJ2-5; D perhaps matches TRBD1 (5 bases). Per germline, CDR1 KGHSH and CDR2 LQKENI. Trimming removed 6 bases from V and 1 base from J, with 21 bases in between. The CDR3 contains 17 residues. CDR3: CASSQRHRSTPQETQYF. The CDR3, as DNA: TGTGCCAGCTCCCAACGACACAGGTCGACACCCCAAGAGACCCAGTACTTC.

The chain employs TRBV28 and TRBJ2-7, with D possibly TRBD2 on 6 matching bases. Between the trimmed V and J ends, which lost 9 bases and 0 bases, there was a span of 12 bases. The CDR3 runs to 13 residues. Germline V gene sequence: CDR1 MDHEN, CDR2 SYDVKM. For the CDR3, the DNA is TGTGCCAGTTCGGCGGGAATCTCCTACGAGCAGTACTTC. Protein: CASSAGISYEQYF.

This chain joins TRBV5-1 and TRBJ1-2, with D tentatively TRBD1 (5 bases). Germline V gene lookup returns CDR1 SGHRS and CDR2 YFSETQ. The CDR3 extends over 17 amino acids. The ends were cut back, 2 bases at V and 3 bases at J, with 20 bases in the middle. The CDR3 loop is CASSFGDVGLLDYGYTF. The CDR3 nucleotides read TGCGCCAGCAGCTTTGGGGATGTGGGACTTCTCGACTATGGCTACACCTTC.

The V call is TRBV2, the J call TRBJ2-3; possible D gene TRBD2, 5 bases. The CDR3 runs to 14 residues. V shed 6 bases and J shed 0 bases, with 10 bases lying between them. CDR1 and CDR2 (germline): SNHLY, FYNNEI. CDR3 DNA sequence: TGTGCCAGCAGGTGGACTCAGAGCACAGATACGCAGTATTTT. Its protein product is CASRWTQSTDTQYF.

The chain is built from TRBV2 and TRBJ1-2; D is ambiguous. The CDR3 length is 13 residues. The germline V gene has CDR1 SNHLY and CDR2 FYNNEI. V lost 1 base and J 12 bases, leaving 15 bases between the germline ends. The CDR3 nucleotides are TGTGCCAGCAGTGAAGAATCGAACCTACCGCACACCTTC. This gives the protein CASSEESNLPHTF.

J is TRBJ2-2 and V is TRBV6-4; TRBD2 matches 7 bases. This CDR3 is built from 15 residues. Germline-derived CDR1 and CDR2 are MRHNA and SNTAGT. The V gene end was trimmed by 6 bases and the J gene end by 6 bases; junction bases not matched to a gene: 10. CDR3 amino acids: CASSRPGGSAGELFF. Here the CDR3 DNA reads TGTGCCAGCAGCCGCCCGGGGGGTAGCGCCGGGGAGCTGTTTTTT.

The CDR3, as DNA: TGCGCCAGCAGTGAGTCGGGTCACACAGGGGGCTTTCGAGAGACCCAGTACTTC. Encoded protein: CASSESGHTGGFRETQYF. V gene TRBV10-2 combines with J gene TRBJ2-5; 9 nucleotides line up with TRBD1. Germline V gene sequence: CDR1 WSHSY, CDR2 SAAADI. There are 18 residues in the CDR3. V shed 0 bases and J 4 bases; nucleotides not matched to a gene: 12.

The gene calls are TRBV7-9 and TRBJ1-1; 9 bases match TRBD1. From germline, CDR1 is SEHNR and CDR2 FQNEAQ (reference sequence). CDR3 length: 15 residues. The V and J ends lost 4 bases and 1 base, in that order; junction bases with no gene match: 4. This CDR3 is CASSSGTGSNTEAFF. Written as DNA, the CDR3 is TGTGCCAGCAGCTCCGGGACAGGGTCGAACACTGAAGCTTTCTTT.

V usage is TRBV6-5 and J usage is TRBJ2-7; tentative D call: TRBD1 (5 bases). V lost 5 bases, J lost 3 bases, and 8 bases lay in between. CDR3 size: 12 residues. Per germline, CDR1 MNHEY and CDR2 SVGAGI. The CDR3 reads CASSPGHYEQYF. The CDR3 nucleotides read TGTGCCAGCAGTCCTGGACACTACGAGCAGTACTTC.

CDR3 DNA: TGTGCCAGCAGGGGGGACAGGGGGTACGAGCAGTACTTC. Amino acid sequence: CASRGDRGYEQYF. This chain links TRBV2 with TRBJ2-5; 11 bases line up with TRBD1. The tail of the sequence fits TRBJ2-7 better, so the J call may be wrong. The CDR3 spans 13 residues. Germline CDR1 is SNHLY and CDR2 is FYNNEI.

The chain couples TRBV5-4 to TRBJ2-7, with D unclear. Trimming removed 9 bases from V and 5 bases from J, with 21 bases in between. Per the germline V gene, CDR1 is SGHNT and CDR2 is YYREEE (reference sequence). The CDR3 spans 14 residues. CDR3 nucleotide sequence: TGTGCCATCCGTAAAGCGTCGAGTCACGACGAGCAGTACTTC. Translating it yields CAIRKASSHDEQYF.

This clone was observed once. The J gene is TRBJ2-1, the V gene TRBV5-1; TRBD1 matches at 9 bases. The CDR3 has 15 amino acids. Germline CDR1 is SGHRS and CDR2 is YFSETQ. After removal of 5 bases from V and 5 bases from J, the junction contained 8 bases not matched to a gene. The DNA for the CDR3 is TGCGCCAGCAGAGACCTCGGGACAGGGCACAATGAGCAGTTCTTC. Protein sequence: CASRDLGTGHNEQFF.

CDR3 DNA sequence: TGTGCCAGCTCAAGGGACAGGGCAGGAGTTCTGAACACCGGGGAGCTGTTTTTT. Translating it yields CASSRDRAGVLNTGELFF. The rearrangement joins TRBV18 to TRBJ2-2; 9 positions match TRBD1. V shed 5 bases, J shed 1 base, and the junction held 11 bases outside the gene matches. The CDR3 consists of 18 residues. Germline V gives CDR1 KGHSH, CDR2 LQKENI. The full variable domain, completed using reference TRBV18 and TRBJ2-2, is NAGVMQNPRHLVRRRGQEARLRCSPMKGHSHVYWYRQLPEEGLKFMVYLQKENIIDESGMPKERFSAEFPKEGPSILRIQQVVRGDSAAYFCASSRDRAGVLNTGELFFGEGSRLTVL.

The CDR3 loop reads CASSTRVRTGEQYF. DNA for the CDR3: TGTGCCAGCAGCACCCGCGTCCGTACGGGCGAGCAGTACTTC. This chain connects TRBV5-5 to TRBJ2-7; D ambiguous. In germline, CDR1 is SGHKS, CDR2 YYEKEE (reference sequence). CDR3 length: 14 amino acids. V was clipped by 4 bases and J by 6 bases, with 17 bases between them.

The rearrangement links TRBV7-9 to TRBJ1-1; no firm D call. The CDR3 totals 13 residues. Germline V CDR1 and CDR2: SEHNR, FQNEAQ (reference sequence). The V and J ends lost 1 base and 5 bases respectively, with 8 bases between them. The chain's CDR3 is CASSLVEGTEAFF. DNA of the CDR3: TGTGCCAGCAGCTTAGTCGAGGGAACTGAAGCTTTCTTT.

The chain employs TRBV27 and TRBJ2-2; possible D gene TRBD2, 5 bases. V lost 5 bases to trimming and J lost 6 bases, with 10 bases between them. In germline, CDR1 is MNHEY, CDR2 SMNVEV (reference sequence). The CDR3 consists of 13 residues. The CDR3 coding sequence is TGTGCCAGCAGTCCCCTACTAGCCGGGGAGCTGTTTTTT. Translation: CASSPLLAGELFF.

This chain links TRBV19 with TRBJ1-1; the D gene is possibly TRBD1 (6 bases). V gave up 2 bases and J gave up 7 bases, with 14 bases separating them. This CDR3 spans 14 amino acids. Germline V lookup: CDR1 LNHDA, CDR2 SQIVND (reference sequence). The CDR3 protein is CASSISQPTGEAFF. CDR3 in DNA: TGTGCCAGTAGTATAAGTCAACCGACAGGTGAAGCTTTCTTT.

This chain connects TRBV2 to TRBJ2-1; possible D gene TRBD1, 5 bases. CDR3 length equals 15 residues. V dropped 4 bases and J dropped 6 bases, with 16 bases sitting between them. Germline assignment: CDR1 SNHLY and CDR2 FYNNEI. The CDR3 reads CASSVTRAGVNEQFF. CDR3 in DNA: TGTGCCAGCAGTGTGACCAGGGCCGGTGTCAATGAGCAGTTCTTC.

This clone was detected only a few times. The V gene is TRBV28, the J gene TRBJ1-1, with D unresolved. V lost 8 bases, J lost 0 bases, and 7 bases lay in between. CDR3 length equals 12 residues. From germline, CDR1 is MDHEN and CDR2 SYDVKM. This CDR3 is CASGLMNTEAFF. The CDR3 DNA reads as TGTGCCAGCGGACTGATGAACACTGAAGCTTTCTTT. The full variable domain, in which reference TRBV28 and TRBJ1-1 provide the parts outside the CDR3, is DVKVTQSSRYLVKRTGEKVFLECVQDMDHENMFWYRQDPGLGLRLIYFSYDVKMKEKGDIPEGYSVSREKKERFSLILESASTNQTSMYLCASGLMNTEAFFGQGTRLTVV.

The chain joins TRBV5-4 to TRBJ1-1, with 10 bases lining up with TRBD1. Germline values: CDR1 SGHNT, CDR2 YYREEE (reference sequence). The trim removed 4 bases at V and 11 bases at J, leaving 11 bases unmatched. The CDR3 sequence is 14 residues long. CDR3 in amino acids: CASSRDRGQLKAFF. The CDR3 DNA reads TGTGCCAGCAGCCGGGACAGGGGTCAGTTGAAGGCTTTCTTT. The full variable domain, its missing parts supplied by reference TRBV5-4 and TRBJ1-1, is ETGVTQSPTHLIKTRGQQVTLRCSSQSGHNTVSWYQQALGQGPQFIFQYYREEENGRGNFPPRFSGLQFPNYSSELNVNALELDDSALYLCASSRDRGQLKAFFGQGTRLTVV.